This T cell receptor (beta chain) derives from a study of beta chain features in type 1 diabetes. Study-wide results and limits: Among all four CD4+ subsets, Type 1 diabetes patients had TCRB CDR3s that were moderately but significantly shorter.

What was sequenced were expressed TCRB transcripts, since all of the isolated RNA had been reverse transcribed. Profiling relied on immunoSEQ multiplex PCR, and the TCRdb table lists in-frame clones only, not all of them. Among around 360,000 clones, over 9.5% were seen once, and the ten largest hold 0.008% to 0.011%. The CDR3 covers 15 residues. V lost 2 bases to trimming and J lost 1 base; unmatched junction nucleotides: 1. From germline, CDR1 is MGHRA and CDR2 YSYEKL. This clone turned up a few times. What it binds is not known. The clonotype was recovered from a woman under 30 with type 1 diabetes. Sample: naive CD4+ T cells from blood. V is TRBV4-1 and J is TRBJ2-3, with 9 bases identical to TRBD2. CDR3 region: CASSQRTSGTDTQYF. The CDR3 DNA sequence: TGCGCCAGCAGCCAACGGACTAGCGGCACAGATACGCAGTATTTT.